This TCR beta chain was obtained from a study of T cell responses to AZD1222 COVID-19 vaccine. Generated by immunoSEQ multiplex PCR, the TCRdb table keeps only in-frame clones and is missing some. The sample carries around 180,000 clones, roughly 94% recorded once. The CDR3 spans 11 residues. Germline assignment: CDR1 SGHTA and CDR2 FQGNSA. Between the trimmed V and J ends, which lost 3 bases and 0 bases, there was a span of 0 bases. The gene calls are TRBV7-2 and TRBJ2-7; no definite D call. The clonotype comes from an adult who received the AZD1222 COVID-19 vaccine. The sequences come from peripheral blood, collected 28 days after the second AZD1222 dose. The CDR3, as DNA: TGTGCCAGCAGCTTCTCCTACGAGCAGTACTTC. It encodes CASSFSYEQYF.